Sequencing of this T cell receptor beta chain was carried out in a study of cytomegalovirus exposure and HLA in healthy donors. Study-wide results and limits: The listing of 150 to 200 TCR beta chains classed them as cytomegalovirus-associated. Three chains tied to CMV proved CMV antigen-specific in vitro. Accounts indicate the classifier identified cytomegalovirus status with strong specificity and sensitivity.

Libraries were prepared by immunoSEQ multiplex PCR; TCRdb keeps only in-frame clonotypes and omits some of them. Of under 250,000 clones in the sample, about 81% were seen once. As concerns this clone: Its antigen is still unknown.

In germline, CDR1 is SGHTA, CDR2 FQGNSA. V lost 2 bases to trimming and J lost 6 bases; unmatched junction nucleotides: 11. This CDR3 contains 16 residues. The sequenced material came from PBMCs. This clonotype was obtained from a woman in her twenties or thirties in good health and CMV-seronegative. The chain couples TRBV7-2 to TRBJ2-7, with 9 positions matching TRBD1. In DNA, the CDR3 is TGTGCCAGCAGCTTATACGCCGGGACAGGGAAGATCGAGCAGTACTTC. This encodes CASSLYAGTGKIEQYF.